The TCR beta chain described here comes from a study of blood T cell repertoires in COVID-19. Study information: COVID-19 samples, acute and convalescent, were from the United States, Italy and Spain.

Original methodology: From reference gene primer amplification, estimates of nucleated cell counts were derived. The method was immunoSEQ multiplex PCR; TCRdb's version includes in-frame clones alone and lacks a portion of them. D and trimming come from the DNA, and the V and J calls and clone size come from that table. The data hold some 56,000 clones, with 86% observed a single time. The junction had 7 bases not matched to a gene; V was cut back by 5 bases and J by 2 bases. CDR1 and CDR2 (germline): PRHDT, FYEKMQ (reference sequence). The CDR3 length is 16 residues. The sequence derives from a woman older than 75 with acute or convalescent COVID-19. Input material: peripheral blood. The J gene is TRBJ2-7, the V gene TRBV13; 12 nucleotides match TRBD2. The DNA of the CDR3 is TGTGCCAGCAGCAATCGACGACTAGCGGGGGCCTACGAGCAGTACTTC. Amino acids: CASSNRRLAGAYEQYF. Supplemented by reference TRBV13 and TRBJ2-7, the full variable domain reads AAGVIQSPRHLIKEKRETATLKCYPIPRHDTVYWYQQGPGQDPQFLISFYEKMQSDKGSIPDRFSAQQFSDYHSELNMSSLELGDSALYFCASSNRRLAGAYEQYFGPGTRLTVT.